Sequencing of this TCR beta chain was carried out in a study of breast tumors, draining lymph nodes, adjacent tissues. From germline, CDR1 is GTSNPN and CDR2 SVGIG (reference sequence). V lost 4 bases, J lost 5 bases, and 5 bases stayed unmatched. This CDR3 contains 14 residues. TCRdb processed the multiplex PCR reads anew with MiXCR; each CDR3 protein has one entry. The table records approximately 140,000 distinct CDR3 sequences, less than 35% of them present only once. This clonotype was counted at least ten times. Its antigen is undetermined. Notes on the study in general: Compared with basal-like, luminal-like tumors shared significantly more repertoire with nontumor tissue.

Axillary draining lymph nodes of breast cancer patients supplied the node samples. The chain is built from TRBV30 and TRBJ2-2; 9 nucleotides line up with TRBD1. Source material: axillary lymph node tissue. The receptor comes from a female donor with breast cancer. Some clones in this sample may be carry-over from other donors' samples. CDR3 nucleotides: TGTGCCTGGATAGGGACAGGGTGGACCGGGGAGCTGTTTTTT. Protein: CAWIGTGWTGELFF.